These 27 T cell receptor beta chains came from one sample sequenced in a study of beta chain features in type 1 diabetes (dated by TCRdb to 2016 to 2019). Receptors were amplified or captured by the immunoSEQ multiplex PCR assay. The High Capacity cDNA Reverse Transcription Kit was used to reverse transcribe all of the isolated RNA, meaning that expressed TCRB transcripts were what got sequenced. The source is immuneACCESS, and TCRdb retained only in-frame sequences with V and J called. Part of the clones is not carried over; for the studies checked, unresolved V genes explain less than half of this, and the remainder is unexplained. The sample table holds 300,000 to 350,000 clones, of which around a fifth were seen once. Under 0.05% of the sample is in the top ten clones. Specimen: naive CD4+ T cells from blood. According to the study, the label for this sample's cell subset or site signals: true naive CD4+ T cells. The receptors shown here come from a woman between 18 and 29 years old in good health.

Here the CDR3 DNA reads TGTGCCAGCAGCCTGATTAATACCGGGAATCAGCCCCAGCATTTT. Its translation is CASSLINTGNQPQHF. This chain links TRBV28 with TRBJ1-5; D unresolved. The length of the CDR3 is 15 residues. Germline assignment: CDR1 MDHEN and CDR2 SYDVKM. V was trimmed by 6 bases and J by 4 bases, leaving 16 bases between them. Full variable domain (missing parts from reference TRBV28 and TRBJ1-5): DVKVTQSSRYLVKRTGEKVFLECVQDMDHENMFWYRQDPGLGLRLIYFSYDVKMKEKGDIPEGYSVSREKKERFSLILESASTNQTSMYLCASSLINTGNQPQHFGDGTRLSIL.

V and J are TRBV18 and TRBJ2-3; 8 bases line up with TRBD1. The CDR3 has 15 residues. Looked up from germline, CDR1 is KGHSH and CDR2 is LQKENI. Trimming at V came to 1 base and at J to 4 bases, leaving 4 bases not matched to a gene. CDR3 sequence (DNA): TGTGCCAGCTCACCACGTCAGGGGGCCTCAGATACGCAGTATTTT. As protein: CASSPRQGASDTQYF.

This chain links TRBV5-4 with TRBJ2-3; no firm D call. Trimming left V 4 bases short and J 2 bases short, with 11 bases between. The V gene's germline CDR1 is SGHNT and CDR2 YYREEE (reference sequence). This CDR3 is 14 amino acids long. CDR3 nucleotides: TGTGCCAGCAGCCTAGAGCCCACCACAGATACGCAGTATTTT. As protein: CASSLEPTTDTQYF.

This clone occurred a few times. This chain joins TRBV7-2 and TRBJ2-2; 7 bases map to TRBD2. Germline values: CDR1 SGHTA, CDR2 FQGNSA. The CDR3 runs 15 residues. V shed 0 bases, J shed 7 bases, and the junction held 5 bases outside the gene matches. The CDR3 is CASSLATSNGGELFF. CDR3 in DNA: TGTGCCAGCAGCTTAGCGACTAGCAATGGCGGGGAGCTGTTTTTT.

This clone has only a few counts. This sequence joins TRBV29-1 and TRBJ2-2, with a possible D match to TRBD1 (6 bases). This CDR3 contains 14 residues. Germline V CDR1 and CDR2: SQVTM, ANQGSEA. V lost 7 bases and J 3 bases, leaving 15 bases between the germline ends. This chain's CDR3 is CSAVQGRHTGELFF. For the CDR3, the DNA is TGCAGCGCAGTTCAGGGGCGCCACACCGGGGAGCTGTTTTTT.

The chain employs TRBV6-5 and TRBJ1-2; no clear D gene. CDR3 length: 16 amino acids. Germline V lookup: CDR1 MNHEY, CDR2 SVGAGI. V was cut by 0 bases and J by 4 bases, with 15 bases left in between. The CDR3 DNA reads TGTGCCAGCAGTTACTCTATGTCAGGTTTGGGCTATGGCTACACCTTC. This sequence encodes CASSYSMSGLGYGYTF.

This clone was detected only a few times. This chain joins TRBV5-4 and TRBJ1-1, with 8 bases lining up with TRBD1. CDR1 is SGHNT and CDR2 is YYREEE in the germline V gene (reference sequence). V was clipped by 3 bases and J by 5 bases; unmatched bases: 9. This CDR3 is built from 15 residues. For the CDR3, the DNA is TGTGCCAGCAGCTCGGACAGGGAGATGTGGACTGAAGCTTTCTTT. Protein sequence: CASSSDREMWTEAFF.

This clone was seen only a few times. The chain employs TRBV28 and TRBJ2-6; TRBD1 matches at 8 bases. The J segment lost 1 base and the V segment lost 7 bases, leaving 12 bases of the junction unmatched. This CDR3 contains 18 residues. CDR1 MDHEN and CDR2 SYDVKM come from the germline V gene. CDR3 loop: CASKKWSGQASGANVLTF. Here the CDR3 DNA reads TGTGCCAGCAAGAAATGGTCGGGACAGGCATCTGGGGCCAACGTCCTGACTTTC.

This clone was detected only a few times. Written as DNA, the CDR3 is TGTGCCATCAGTGGCACGGGGTCGGCTGGCTACACCTTC. Translated, it gives CAISGTGSAGYTF. This chain joins TRBV10-3 and TRBJ1-2; unclear D gene. The V and J ends lost 4 bases and 7 bases respectively, with 13 bases between them. Germline V lookup: CDR1 ENHRY, CDR2 SYGVKD. CDR3 size: 13 residues.

This clone was seen a few times. The V call is TRBV29-1, the J call TRBJ2-3; TRBD2 matches 9 bases. The germline V gene encodes CDR1 SQVTM and CDR2 ANQGSEA. Germline trimming cut 6 bases from V and 3 bases from J; bases unmatched to any gene: 10. The CDR3 covers 15 residues. The CDR3 DNA reads TGCAGCGTCCGAACCGGACTAGCGAAGACAGATACGCAGTATTTT. Protein sequence: CSVRTGLAKTDTQYF.

The table lists this clone with a few counts. The CDR3 protein is CASSLNPSMNTEAFF. CDR3 sequence (DNA): TGTGCCAGCAGCTTAAACCCTTCTATGAACACTGAAGCTTTCTTT. The V and J genes are TRBV7-3 and TRBJ1-1; D is unclear. In germline, CDR1 is SGHTA, CDR2 FQGTGA. The CDR3 totals 15 residues. The ends were cut back, 1 base at V and 0 bases at J, with 9 bases in the middle.

This clone was counted between two and nine times. The V gene is TRBV29-1, the J gene TRBJ2-7; D remains ambiguous. This CDR3 has 13 amino acids. The germline CDR1 and CDR2 sequences are SQVTM and ANQGSEA. Trimming removed 3 bases from V and 2 bases from J, with 11 bases in between. In DNA, the CDR3 is TGCAGCGTTGAGGCGGCCGGAGCCTACGAGCAGTACTTC. Its translation: CSVEAAGAYEQYF.

In its sample, this clone was seen a few times. This chain links TRBV7-9 with TRBJ1-1; 12 bases align to TRBD1. CDR1 and CDR2 (germline): SEHNR, FQNEAQ (reference sequence). V lost 5 bases and J lost 6; bases outside the gene matches: 7. The CDR3 consists of 15 residues. The CDR3 bases are TGTGCCAGCAGCCGTACCGGGACAGGGGGCTCTGAAGCTTTCTTT. Residues: CASSRTGTGGSEAFF.

The chain combines TRBV2 with TRBJ2-5; tentatively, D is TRBD1 (6 bases). Per germline, CDR1 SNHLY and CDR2 FYNNEI. This CDR3 is 11 amino acids long. Trimming took off 8 bases at V and 7 bases at J, with 11 bases between the two ends. Here the CDR3 DNA reads TGTGCCAGCGGAACAGGGTTGACCCAGTACTTC. Protein: CASGTGLTQYF.

The chain uses TRBV7-9 and TRBJ2-1; D unresolved. V lost 5 bases and J lost 4, with 12 bases in between. Germline-derived CDR1 and CDR2 are SEHNR and FQNEAQ (reference sequence). CDR3 size: 14 residues. The CDR3 here is CASSPPARYNEQFF. The CDR3 nucleotides read TGTGCCAGCAGCCCACCCGCTAGGTACAATGAGCAGTTCTTC.

This clone was seen more than once but under ten times. The V call is TRBV10-3, the J call TRBJ1-4, with 7 bases fitting TRBD1. CDR1 and CDR2 (germline): ENHRY, SYGVKD. CDR3 length: 16 amino acids. V was pared by 7 bases and J by 5 bases, with 13 bases of the junction left unmatched. CDR3 protein: CAITKDRAGMNEKLFF. In nucleotides, the CDR3 is TGTGCCATCACCAAAGACAGGGCGGGGATGAATGAAAAACTGTTTTTT.

Only a few counts were recorded for this clone. The chain combines TRBV2 with TRBJ1-1; tentative D call: TRBD1 (5 bases). CDR3 length equals 13 residues. V gave up 5 bases and J gave up 3 bases, with 10 bases separating them. Per the germline V gene, CDR1 is SNHLY and CDR2 is FYNNEI. CDR3 sequence reads: CASSFGRDTEAFF. In nucleotides, the CDR3 is TGTGCCAGCAGTTTCGGCAGGGACACTGAAGCTTTCTTT.

This clone appeared a few times. The chain is built from TRBV30 and TRBJ2-1; weak D call: TRBD1 (5 bases). Trimming took off 4 bases at V and 7 bases at J, with 8 bases between the two ends. This CDR3 is 11 amino acids long. Germline CDR1 reads GTSNPN; CDR2 reads SVGIG (reference sequence). CDR3: CAWTGFNEQFF. CDR3 nucleotide sequence: TGTGCCTGGACAGGGTTTAATGAGCAGTTCTTC.

In this sample, this clone turned up a few times. V and J are TRBV11-2 and TRBJ2-3; D call uncertain. The V gene lost 0 bases and the J gene lost 0 bases, with 7 bases spanning the gap. Per germline, CDR1 SGHAT and CDR2 FQNNGV. The CDR3 length is 15 residues. CDR3 DNA: TGTGCCAGCAGCTTAGAGGCGCGGAGCACAGATACGCAGTATTTT. It is translated as CASSLEARSTDTQYF.

The chain uses TRBV2 and TRBJ2-3; D unclear. The CDR3 loop spans 13 amino acids. V was cut by 4 bases and J by 4 bases, with 9 bases left in between. The germline gives CDR1 SNHLY, CDR2 FYNNEI. CDR3 in amino acids: CASSGVASDTQYF. CDR3 in DNA: TGTGCCAGCAGTGGGGTAGCCTCAGATACGCAGTATTTT.

The V and J genes are TRBV9 and TRBJ1-2; no clear D. V was cut by 4 bases and J by 4 bases, with 11 bases left in between. Germline lookup yields CDR1 SGDLS and CDR2 YYNGEE. The CDR3 runs 13 residues. This chain's CDR3 is CASSQSRGYGYTF. CDR3 DNA: TGTGCCAGCAGCCAGAGCAGAGGCTATGGCTACACCTTC.

The chain uses TRBV30 and TRBJ2-1; 10 bases are a match to TRBD2. V gave up 2 bases and J gave up 8 bases; unmatched junction bases: 3. This CDR3 spans 13 amino acids. The germline gives CDR1 GTSNPN, CDR2 SVGIG (reference sequence). CDR3 in amino acids: CAWSRAGGDEQFF. In DNA form, the CDR3 reads TGTGCCTGGAGTCGAGCGGGAGGGGATGAGCAGTTCTTC.

The chain is built from TRBV7-2 and TRBJ2-3, with a possible D match to TRBD2 (6 bases). Germline CDR1 reads SGHTA; CDR2 reads FQGNSA. The CDR3 totals 13 residues. V was pared by 5 bases and J by 6 bases, with 12 bases between. The CDR3 DNA reads TGTGCCAGCAGCCCACCGGGACTTGATACGCAGTATTTT. This gives the protein CASSPPGLDTQYF.

The chain combines TRBV30 with TRBJ1-5, with 7 bases identical to TRBD1. V lost 7 bases and J lost 7; bases outside the gene matches: 13. The germline gives CDR1 GTSNPN, CDR2 SVGIG (reference sequence). This CDR3 has 14 amino acids. The CDR3 loop is CALTPTGTEQPQHF. The CDR3 nucleotides read TGTGCCTTAACCCCGACAGGGACGGAGCAGCCCCAGCATTTT.

This clone was detected a few times. This chain links TRBV4-2 with TRBJ2-1; perhaps TRBD2 as D (6 bases). This CDR3 has 13 residues. V was shortened by 0 bases and J by 10 bases, with 10 bases between the two germline ends. Germline CDR1 and CDR2: LGHNA and YNFKEQ. CDR3 in DNA: TGTGCCAGCAGCCAAGATTGGGGGAGGGAGCAGTTCTTC. Translated: CASSQDWGREQFF.

This clone was counted between two and nine times. The genes are TRBV15 and TRBJ2-5; TRBD2 might be the D (6 bases). The CDR3 loop spans 14 amino acids. The germline gives CDR1 LNHNV, CDR2 YYDKDF (reference sequence). The V end lost 0 bases, the J end lost 5 bases, and 10 bases lay between the germline ends. CDR3 residues: CATSRDQGRETQYF. The CDR3 DNA is TGTGCCACCAGCAGAGATCAAGGGAGGGAGACCCAGTACTTC. Filled out from reference TRBV15 and TRBJ2-5, the complete variable domain reads DAMVIQNPRYQVTQFGKPVTLSCSQTLNHNVMYWYQQKSSQAPKLLFHYYDKDFNNEADTPDNFQSRRPNTSFCFLDIRSPGLGDTAMYLCATSRDQGRETQYFGPGTRLLVL.

This clone was counted only a few times. The V and J genes are TRBV14 and TRBJ1-1; TRBD1 matches at 8 bases. The CDR3 loop spans 15 amino acids. J was trimmed by 0 bases and V by 8 bases; bases with no gene match: 8. The V gene's germline CDR1 is SGHDN and CDR2 FVKESK. CDR3 sequence reads: CASGGTGGLNTEAFF. CDR3 DNA: TGTGCCAGCGGGGGGACAGGAGGACTGAACACTGAAGCTTTCTTT.